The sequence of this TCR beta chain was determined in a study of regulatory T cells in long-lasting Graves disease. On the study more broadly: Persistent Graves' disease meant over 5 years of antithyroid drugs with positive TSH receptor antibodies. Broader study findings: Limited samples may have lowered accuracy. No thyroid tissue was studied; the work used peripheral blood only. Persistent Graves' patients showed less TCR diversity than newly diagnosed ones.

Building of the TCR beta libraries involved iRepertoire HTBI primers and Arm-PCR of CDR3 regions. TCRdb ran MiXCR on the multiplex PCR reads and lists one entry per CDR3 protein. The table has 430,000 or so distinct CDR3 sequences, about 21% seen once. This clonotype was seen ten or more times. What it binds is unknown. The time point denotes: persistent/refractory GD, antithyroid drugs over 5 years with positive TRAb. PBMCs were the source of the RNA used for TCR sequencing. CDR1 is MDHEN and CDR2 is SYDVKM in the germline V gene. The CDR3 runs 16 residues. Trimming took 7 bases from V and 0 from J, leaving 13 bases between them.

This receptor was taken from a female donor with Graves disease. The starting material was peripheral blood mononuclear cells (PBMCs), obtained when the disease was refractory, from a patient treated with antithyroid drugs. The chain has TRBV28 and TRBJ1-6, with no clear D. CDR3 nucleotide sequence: TGTGCCAGCATACCAGGCGACCGCTCCTATAATTCACCCCTCCACTTT. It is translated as CASIPGDRSYNSPLHF.